The entry that follows covers one T cell receptor beta chain sequence. This CDR3 has 12 amino acids. Looked up from germline, CDR1 is SEHNR and CDR2 is FQNEAQ (reference sequence). Trimming stripped 11 bases from V and 2 bases from J, with 9 bases between. This sample is drawn from a study of blood T cell repertoires in COVID-19. Study-level background: The United States, Italy and Spain provided the acute and convalescent COVID-19 samples. In each case, the material was cDNA or gDNA derived from T cells, B-cell-depleted T cells, or PBMCs.

Data came from immunoSEQ multiplex PCR; TCRdb stores just in-frame clones and leaves some out. Here the sample spans over 300,000 clones, around 90% being singletons. The receptor comes from a man aged 18 to 29 with active or convalescent COVID-19. The sample was peripheral blood. The rearrangement joins TRBV7-9 to TRBJ1-4; D is uncertain. CDR3 DNA sequence: TGTGCCTCCCCGGGGACTAATGAAAAACTGTTTTTT. Translation: CASPGTNEKLFF. The whole variable domain, remainder taken from reference TRBV7-9 and TRBJ1-4, is DTGVSQNPRHKITKRGQNVTFRCDPISEHNRLYWYRQTLGQGPEFLTYFQNEAQLEKSRLLSDRFSAERPKGSFSTLEIQRTEQGDSAMYLCASPGTNEKLFFGSGTQLSVL.